The T cell receptor beta chain described here comes from a study of blood T cell repertoires in COVID-19. About the study: Samples taken during acute and convalescent COVID-19 were collected in the United States, Italy and Spain.

This CDR3 has 16 amino acids. Germline values: CDR1 MNHEY, CDR2 SVGEGT. Between the trimmed V and J ends, which lost 4 bases and 10 bases, there was a span of 25 bases. Per the authors' pipeline: Estimated nucleated cell counts came from reference gene primer amplification. Clones were read by immunoSEQ multiplex PCR, and TCRdb kept only the in-frame ones, dropping some. V, J and clone size derive from that table, while D and trimming were established from the DNA sequence. The top ten clones hold about 9.2% of a sample with more than 25,000 clones, 84% of them seen once. Sample: peripheral blood. The chain is built from TRBV6-2 or TRBV6-3 and TRBJ2-5; D possibly corresponds to TRBD1 (6 bases). The receptor was derived from a man aged 80 or over with active COVID-19. The CDR3 here is CASSFEQGHSYGGQYF. CDR3 nucleotides: TGTGCCAGCAGTTTCGAGCAGGGGCACTCTTATGGGGGCCAGTACTTC.